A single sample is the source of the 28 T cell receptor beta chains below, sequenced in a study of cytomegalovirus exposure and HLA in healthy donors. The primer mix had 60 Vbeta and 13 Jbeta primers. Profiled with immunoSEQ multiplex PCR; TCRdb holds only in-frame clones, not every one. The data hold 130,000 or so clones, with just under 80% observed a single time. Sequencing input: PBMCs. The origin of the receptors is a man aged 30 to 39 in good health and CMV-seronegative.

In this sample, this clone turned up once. This CDR3 reads CSVADRDSIQYF. The CDR3 nucleotides read TGCAGCGTGGCAGACAGGGATTCGATTCAGTACTTC. The genes are TRBV29-1 and TRBJ2-4, with 7 bases identical to TRBD1. This CDR3 comprises 12 residues. J gave up 10 bases and V 6 bases, and 9 bases lay outside the gene matches. Per the germline V gene, CDR1 is SQVTM and CDR2 is ANQGSEA.

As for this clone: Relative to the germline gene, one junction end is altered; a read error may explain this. CDR3 in DNA: TGTGCCAGCAGCTTAGTTTCGGTGCGTGCGGGGGGGAGGGTTGTCTTC. Amino acid sequence: CASSLVSVRAGGRVVF. The chain couples TRBV7-2 to TRBJ2-1; 9 bases agree with TRBD2. The length of the CDR3 is 16 residues. CDR1 and CDR2 (germline): SGHTA, FQGNSA.

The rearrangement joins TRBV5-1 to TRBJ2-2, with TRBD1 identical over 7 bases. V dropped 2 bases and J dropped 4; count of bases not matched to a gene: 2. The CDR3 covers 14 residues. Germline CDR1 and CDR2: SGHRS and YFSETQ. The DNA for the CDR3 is TGCGCCAGCAGCTTACAGGGGATCACCGGGGAGCTGTTTTTT. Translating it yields CASSLQGITGELFF.

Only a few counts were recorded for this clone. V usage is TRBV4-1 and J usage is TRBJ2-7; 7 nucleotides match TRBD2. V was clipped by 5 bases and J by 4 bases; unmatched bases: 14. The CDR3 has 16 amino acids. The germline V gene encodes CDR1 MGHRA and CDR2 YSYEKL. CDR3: CASSVAGRNPIYEQYF. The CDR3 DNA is TGCGCCAGCAGCGTAGCGGGTAGAAACCCTATTTACGAGCAGTACTTC.

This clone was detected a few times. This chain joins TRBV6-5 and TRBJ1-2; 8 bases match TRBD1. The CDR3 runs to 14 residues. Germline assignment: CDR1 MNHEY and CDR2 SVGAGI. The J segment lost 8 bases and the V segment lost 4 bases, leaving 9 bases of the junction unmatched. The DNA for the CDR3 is TGTGCCAGCAGTTCTCCCCAGGGGGCGGGAGGCTACACCTTC. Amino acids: CASSSPQGAGGYTF.

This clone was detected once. The CDR3, as DNA: TGTGCCAGCAGCCTCCAGGTGGGCTACGAGCAGTACTTC. It specifies CASSLQVGYEQYF. The chain employs TRBV7-2 and TRBJ2-7; D not resolved. This CDR3 has 13 residues. V was cut by 5 bases and J by 3 bases, with 11 bases left in between. CDR1 is SGHTA, CDR2 FQGNSA, per germline.

CDR3 DNA sequence: TGTGCCAGCAGCCAAGTAGGCTGGGGGGACAGGGTACACGAGCAGTACTTC. Translated, it gives CASSQVGWGDRVHEQYF. The chain is built from TRBV4-2 and TRBJ2-7; TRBD1 agrees at 9 bases. From germline, CDR1 is LGHNA and CDR2 YNFKEQ. J lost 5 bases, V lost 1 base, and 12 bases had no gene match. The length of the CDR3 is 17 residues.

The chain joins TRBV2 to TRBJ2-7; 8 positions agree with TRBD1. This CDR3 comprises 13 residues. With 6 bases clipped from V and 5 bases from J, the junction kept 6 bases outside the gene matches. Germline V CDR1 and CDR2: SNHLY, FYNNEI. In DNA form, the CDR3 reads TGTGCCAGCAGAGCGGACAGGGTCAACGAGCAGTACTTC. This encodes CASRADRVNEQYF.

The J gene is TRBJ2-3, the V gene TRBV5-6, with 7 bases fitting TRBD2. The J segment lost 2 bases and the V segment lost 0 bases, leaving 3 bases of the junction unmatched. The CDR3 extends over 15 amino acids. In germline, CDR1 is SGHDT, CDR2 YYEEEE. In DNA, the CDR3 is TGTGCCAGCAGCTTGGAGCGGGAATACACAGATACGCAGTATTTT. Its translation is CASSLEREYTDTQYF.

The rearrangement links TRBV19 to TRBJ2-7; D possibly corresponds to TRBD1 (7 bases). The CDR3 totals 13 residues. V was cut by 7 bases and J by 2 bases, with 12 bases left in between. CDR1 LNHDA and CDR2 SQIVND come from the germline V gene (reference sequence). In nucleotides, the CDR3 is TGTGCCAGTAACCGCAGGGGGGCCTACGAGCAGTACTTC. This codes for CASNRRGAYEQYF.

The CDR3 DNA is TGTGCCATCAGTCAGGGACTGCACGGCACCCTCCACTTT. This sequence encodes CAISQGLHGTLHF. The V gene is TRBV10-3, the J gene TRBJ1-6, with D maybe TRBD1 (5 bases). CDR3 length: 13 residues. CDR1 and CDR2 from the germline V gene are ENHRY and SYGVKD. V was trimmed by 5 bases and J by 14 bases, leaving 16 bases between them.

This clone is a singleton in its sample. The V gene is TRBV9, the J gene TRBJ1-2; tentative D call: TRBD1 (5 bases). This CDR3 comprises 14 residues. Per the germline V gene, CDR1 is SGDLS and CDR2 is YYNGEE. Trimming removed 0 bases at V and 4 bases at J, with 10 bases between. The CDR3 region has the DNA TGTGCCAGCAGCGTAGGAGACAGCCCCTATGGCTACACCTTC. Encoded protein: CASSVGDSPYGYTF.

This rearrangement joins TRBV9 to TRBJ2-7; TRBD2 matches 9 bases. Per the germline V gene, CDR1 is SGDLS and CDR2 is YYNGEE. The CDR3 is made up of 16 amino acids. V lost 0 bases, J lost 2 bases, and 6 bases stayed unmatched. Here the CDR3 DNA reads TGTGCCAGCAGCGTAGGGTTAGCGGGGGATGCCTACGAGCAGTACTTC. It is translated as CASSVGLAGDAYEQYF. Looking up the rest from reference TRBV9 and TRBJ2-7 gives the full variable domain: DSGVTQTPKHLITATGQRVTLRCSPRSGDLSVYWYQQSLDQGLQFLIQYYNGEERAKGNILERFSAQQFPDLHSELNLSSLELGDSALYFCASSVGLAGDAYEQYFGPGTRLTVT.

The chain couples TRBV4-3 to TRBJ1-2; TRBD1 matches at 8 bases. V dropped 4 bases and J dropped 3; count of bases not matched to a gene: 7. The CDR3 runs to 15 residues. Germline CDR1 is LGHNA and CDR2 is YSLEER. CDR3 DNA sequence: TGCGCCAGCAGCCGGAGGGCAGGGGGCGACTATGGCTACACCTTC. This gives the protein CASSRRAGGDYGYTF.

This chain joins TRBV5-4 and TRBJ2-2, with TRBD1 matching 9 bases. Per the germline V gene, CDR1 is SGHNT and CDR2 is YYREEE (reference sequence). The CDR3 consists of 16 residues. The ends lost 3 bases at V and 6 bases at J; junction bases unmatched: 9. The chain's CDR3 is CASSSTGGKKPGELFF. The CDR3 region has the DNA TGTGCCAGCAGCTCCACAGGGGGCAAAAAACCCGGGGAGCTGTTTTTT.

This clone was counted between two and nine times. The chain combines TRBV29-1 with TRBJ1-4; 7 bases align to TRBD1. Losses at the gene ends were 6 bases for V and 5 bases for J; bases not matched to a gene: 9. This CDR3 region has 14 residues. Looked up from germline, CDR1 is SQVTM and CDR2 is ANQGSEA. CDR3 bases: TGCAGCGTGGCCACAGGGGCAAGGAATGAAAAACTGTTTTTT. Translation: CSVATGARNEKLFF.

CDR3 loop: CASSQDGLAGFQPDTQYF. CDR3 bases: TGTGCCAGCAGCCAAGATGGACTAGCGGGATTTCAGCCAGATACGCAGTATTTT. The chain uses TRBV4-2 and TRBJ2-3; 12 nucleotides align to TRBD2. J gave up 4 bases and V 0 bases, and 8 bases lay outside the gene matches. The germline CDR1 and CDR2 sequences are LGHNA and YNFKEQ. This CDR3 has 18 residues.

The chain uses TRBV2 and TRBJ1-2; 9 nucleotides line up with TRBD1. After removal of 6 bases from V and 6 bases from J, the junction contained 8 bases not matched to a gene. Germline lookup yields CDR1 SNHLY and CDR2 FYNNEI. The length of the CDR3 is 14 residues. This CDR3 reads CASRLRGQGHGYTF. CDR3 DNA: TGTGCCAGCAGGCTTAGGGGACAGGGACATGGCTACACCTTC.

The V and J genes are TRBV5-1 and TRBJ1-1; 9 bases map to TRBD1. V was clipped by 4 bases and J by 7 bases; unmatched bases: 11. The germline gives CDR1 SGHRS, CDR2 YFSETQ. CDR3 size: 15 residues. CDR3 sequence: CASSPQPTGGVEAFF. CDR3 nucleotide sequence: TGCGCCAGCAGCCCCCAGCCCACAGGGGGCGTTGAAGCTTTCTTT.

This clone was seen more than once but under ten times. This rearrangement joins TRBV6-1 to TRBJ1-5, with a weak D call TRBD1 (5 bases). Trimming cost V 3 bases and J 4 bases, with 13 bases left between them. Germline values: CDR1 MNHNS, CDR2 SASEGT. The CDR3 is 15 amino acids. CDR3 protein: CASSDNSRVNQPQHF. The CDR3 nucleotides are TGTGCCAGCAGTGATAATAGCAGGGTGAATCAGCCCCAGCATTTT.

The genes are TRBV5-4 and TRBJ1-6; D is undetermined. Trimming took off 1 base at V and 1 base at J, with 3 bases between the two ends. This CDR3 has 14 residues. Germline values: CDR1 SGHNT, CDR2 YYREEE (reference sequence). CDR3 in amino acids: CASSLRSYNSPLHF. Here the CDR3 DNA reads TGTGCCAGCAGCTTGCGTTCCTATAATTCACCCCTCCACTTT.

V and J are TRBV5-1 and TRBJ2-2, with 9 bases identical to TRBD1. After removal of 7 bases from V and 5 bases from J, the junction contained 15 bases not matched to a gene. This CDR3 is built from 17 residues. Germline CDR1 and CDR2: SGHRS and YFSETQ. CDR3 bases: TGCGCCAGCGCCCGATTGGGACAGGGAGAAGGGACCGGGGAGCTGTTTTTT. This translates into CASARLGQGEGTGELFF.

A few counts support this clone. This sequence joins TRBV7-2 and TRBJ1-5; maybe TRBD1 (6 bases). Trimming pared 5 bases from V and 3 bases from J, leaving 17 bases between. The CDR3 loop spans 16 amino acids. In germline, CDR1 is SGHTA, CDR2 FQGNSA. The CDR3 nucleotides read TGTGCCAGCAGCACCCACCACCCAGGGGTCAATCAGCCCCAGCATTTT. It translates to CASSTHHPGVNQPQHF.

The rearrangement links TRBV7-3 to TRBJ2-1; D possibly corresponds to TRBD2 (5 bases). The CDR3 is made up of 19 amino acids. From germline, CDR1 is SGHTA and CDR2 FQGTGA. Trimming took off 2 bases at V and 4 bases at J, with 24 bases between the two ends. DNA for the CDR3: TGTGCCAGCAGCTTATGGGCCCCCCGGGGAACCGACACTTACAATGAGCAGTTCTTC. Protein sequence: CASSLWAPRGTDTYNEQFF.

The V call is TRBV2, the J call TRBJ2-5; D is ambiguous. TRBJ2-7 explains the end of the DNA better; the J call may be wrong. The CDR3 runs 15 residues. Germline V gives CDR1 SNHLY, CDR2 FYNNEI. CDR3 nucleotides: TGTGCCAGCAGTCCCACGACTTGGGGCTCCTACGAGCAGTACTTC. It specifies CASSPTTWGSYEQYF.

The CDR3 DNA reads TGTGCCAGCAGTGAGCCGCAACGGGAGTACTTC. Translating gives CASSEPQREYF. The rearrangement joins TRBV2 to TRBJ2-5, with D uncertain. V dropped 3 bases and J dropped 12 bases, with 11 bases sitting between them. CDR3 length: 11 amino acids. The germline V gene has CDR1 SNHLY and CDR2 FYNNEI. Based on the CDR3 plus reference TRBV2 and TRBJ2-5, the full variable domain is EPEVTQTPSHQVTQMGQEVILRCVPISNHLYFYWYRQILGQKVEFLVSFYNNEISEKSEIFDDQFSVERPDGSNFTLKIRSTKLEDSAMYFCASSEPQREYFGPGTRLLVL.

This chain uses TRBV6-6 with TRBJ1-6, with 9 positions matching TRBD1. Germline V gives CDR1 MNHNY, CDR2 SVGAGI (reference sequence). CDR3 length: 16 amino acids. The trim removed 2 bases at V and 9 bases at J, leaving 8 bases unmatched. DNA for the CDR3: TGTGCCAGCAGTTACCAAACCGGGACAGGGAGTTCACCCCTCCACTTT. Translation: CASSYQTGTGSSPLHF.

The CDR3 region has the DNA TGTGCCTGGAGTGTATCGGTCAGGACTAACTATGGCTACACCTTC. The encoded protein is CAWSVSVRTNYGYTF. This chain connects TRBV30 to TRBJ1-2; no clear D. The CDR3 totals 15 residues. V was trimmed by 0 bases and J by 0 bases, leaving 11 bases between them. Germline assignment: CDR1 GTSNPN and CDR2 SVGIG (reference sequence).